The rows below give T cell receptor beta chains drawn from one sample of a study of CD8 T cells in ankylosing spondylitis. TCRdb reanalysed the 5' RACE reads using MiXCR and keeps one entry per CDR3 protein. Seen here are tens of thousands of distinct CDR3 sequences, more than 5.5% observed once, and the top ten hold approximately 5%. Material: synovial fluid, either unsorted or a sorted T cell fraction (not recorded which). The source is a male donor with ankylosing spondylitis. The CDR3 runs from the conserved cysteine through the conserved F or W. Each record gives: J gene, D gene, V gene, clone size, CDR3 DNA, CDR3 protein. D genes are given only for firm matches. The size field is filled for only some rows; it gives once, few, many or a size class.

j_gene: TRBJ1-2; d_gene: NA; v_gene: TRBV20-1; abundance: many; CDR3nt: TGCAGTGCTAGAGATGTTAGGCGGCCAGTGGATGGCTACACCTTC; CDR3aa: CSARDVRRPVDGYTF
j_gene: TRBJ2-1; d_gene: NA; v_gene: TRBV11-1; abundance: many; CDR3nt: TGTGCCAGCAGCTTACAGGGGGGGTACAATGAGCAGTTCTTC; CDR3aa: CASSLQGGYNEQFF
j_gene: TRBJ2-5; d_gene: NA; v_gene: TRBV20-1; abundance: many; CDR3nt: TGCAGTGCTAACCGAGAAGGGGGGGTGGAGACCCAGTACTTC; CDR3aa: CSANREGGVETQYF
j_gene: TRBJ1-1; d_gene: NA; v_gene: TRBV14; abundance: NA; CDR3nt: TGTGCCAGCAGCCAACGGGGACGGATGAACACTGAAGCTTTCTTT; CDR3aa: CASSQRGRMNTEAFF
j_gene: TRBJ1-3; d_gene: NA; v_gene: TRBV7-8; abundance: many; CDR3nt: TGTGCCAGCAGCTTAGCGGGGGGGGGTTCAAACACCATATATTTT; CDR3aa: CASSLAGGGSNTIYF
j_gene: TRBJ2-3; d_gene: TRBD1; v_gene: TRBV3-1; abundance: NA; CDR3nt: TGTGCCAGCAGCCCAGGGACAGGGGGCACAGATACGCAGTATTTT; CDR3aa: CASSPGTGGTDTQYF
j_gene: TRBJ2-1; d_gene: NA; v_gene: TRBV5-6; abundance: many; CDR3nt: TGTGCCAGCAGCCCCCTGGCGGCCCTGGAGTTCTTC; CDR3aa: CASSPLAALEFF
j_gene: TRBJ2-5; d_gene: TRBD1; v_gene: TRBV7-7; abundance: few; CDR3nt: TGTGCTAGCAGCCCTCGACAGGGACCAGAGACCCAGTACTTC; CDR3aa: CASSPRQGPETQYF
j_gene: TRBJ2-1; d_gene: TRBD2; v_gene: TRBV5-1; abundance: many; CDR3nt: TGCGCCAGCAGCTTGATGGTAGTAGCGGGAAGAAGTGATGAGCAGTTCTTC; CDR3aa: CASSLMVVAGRSDEQFF
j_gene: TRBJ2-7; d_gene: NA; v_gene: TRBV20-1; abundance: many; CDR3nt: TGCAGTTCACCCGTCGGGGTCGGCGAGCAGTACTTC; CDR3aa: CSSPVGVGEQYF
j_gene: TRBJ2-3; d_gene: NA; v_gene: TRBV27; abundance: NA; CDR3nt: TGTGCCAGCGGAGACCTGGCACAGACTAGCACAGATACGCAGTATTTT; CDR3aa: CASGDLAQTSTDTQYF
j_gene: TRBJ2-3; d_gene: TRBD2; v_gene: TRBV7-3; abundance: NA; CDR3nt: TGTGCCAGCAGCACAAGGGGGGCTAGCGGGAGCACAGATACGCAGTATTTT; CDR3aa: CASSTRGASGSTDTQYF
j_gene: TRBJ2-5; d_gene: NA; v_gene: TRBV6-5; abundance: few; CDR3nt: TGTGCCAGCAGTTACTCGTACCAGCGGCAAGAGACCCAGTACTTC; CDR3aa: CASSYSYQRQETQYF
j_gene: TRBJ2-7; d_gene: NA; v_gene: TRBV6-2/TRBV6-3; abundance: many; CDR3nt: TGTGCCAGCAGTTACCCCCGGCCAGACAGAAAGTTAGACTTC; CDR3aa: CASSYPRPDRKLDF
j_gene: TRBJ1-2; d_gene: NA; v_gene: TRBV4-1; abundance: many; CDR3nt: TGCGCCAGCAGCCAAGAGGACGGTGTTTATGGCTACACCTTC; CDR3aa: CASSQEDGVYGYTF
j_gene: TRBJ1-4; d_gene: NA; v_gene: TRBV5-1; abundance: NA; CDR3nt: TGCGCCAGCAGCTCGGGAGCAACTAATGAAAAACTGTTTTTT; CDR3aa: CASSSGATNEKLFF
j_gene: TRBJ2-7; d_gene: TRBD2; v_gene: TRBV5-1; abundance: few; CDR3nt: TGCGCCAGCAGCCCGGACAGGAGCGGGGGGAGCTCCTACGAGCAGTACTTC; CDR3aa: CASSPDRSGGSSYEQYF
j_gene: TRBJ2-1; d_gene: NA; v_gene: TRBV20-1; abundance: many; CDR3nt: TGCAGTGCTAGACCCCGGGAGTACAATGAGCAGTTCTTC; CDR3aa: CSARPREYNEQFF
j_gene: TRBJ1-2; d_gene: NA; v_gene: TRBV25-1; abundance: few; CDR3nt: TGTGCCAGCAGTGAATTGTCGCAGAGCAACTATGGCTACACCTTC; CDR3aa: CASSELSQSNYGYTF
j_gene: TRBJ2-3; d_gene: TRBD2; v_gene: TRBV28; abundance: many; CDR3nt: TGTGCCAGTTCTGAAGCGGGAGCAGATACGCAGTATTTT; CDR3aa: CASSEAGADTQYF
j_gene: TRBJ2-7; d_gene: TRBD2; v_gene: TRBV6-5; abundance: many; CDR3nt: TGTGCCAGCAGTTACACGACTAGCGGGTCCTCCTACGAGCAGTACTTC; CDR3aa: CASSYTTSGSSYEQYF
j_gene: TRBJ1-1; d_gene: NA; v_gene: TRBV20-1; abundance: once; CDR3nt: TGCAGTGCTAGAGGGATGGGAGAGAACACTGAAGCTTTCTTT; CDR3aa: CSARGMGENTEAFF
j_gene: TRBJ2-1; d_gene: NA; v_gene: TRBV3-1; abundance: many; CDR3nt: TGTGCCAGCAGCCCGACAGTGGGGGGTTCCTACAATGAGCAGTTCTTC; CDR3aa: CASSPTVGGSYNEQFF
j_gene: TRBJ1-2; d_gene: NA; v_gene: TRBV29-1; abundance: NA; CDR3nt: TGCAGCGCCGCCTCTGCGGGGAACTATGGCTACACCTTC; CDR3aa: CSAASAGNYGYTF
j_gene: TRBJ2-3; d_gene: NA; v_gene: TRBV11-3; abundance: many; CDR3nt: TGTGCCAGCAGCTTAGCGGTCCCCGTTCTTACGCAGTATTTT; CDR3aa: CASSLAVPVLTQYF
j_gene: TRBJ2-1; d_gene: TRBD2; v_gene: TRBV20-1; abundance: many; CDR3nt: TGCAGTGCCGACCGATCGGCTAGCGGCACCTACAATGAGCAGTTCTTC; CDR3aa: CSADRSASGTYNEQFF
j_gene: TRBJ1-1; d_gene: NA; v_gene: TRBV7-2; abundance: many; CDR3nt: TGTGCCAGCAGCTTAGTCGTGGGCCTAGAAGCTTTCTTT; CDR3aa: CASSLVVGLEAFF
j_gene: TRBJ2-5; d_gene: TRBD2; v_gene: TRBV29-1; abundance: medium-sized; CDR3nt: TGCAGCGTTCTACTAGCGGGAGAGACCCAGTACTTC; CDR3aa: CSVLLAGETQYF
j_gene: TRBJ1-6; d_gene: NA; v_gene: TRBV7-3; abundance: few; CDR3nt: TGTGCCAGCAGCTTAAGTGCTGGGGCAGGTTCACCCCTCCACTTT; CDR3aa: CASSLSAGAGSPLHF
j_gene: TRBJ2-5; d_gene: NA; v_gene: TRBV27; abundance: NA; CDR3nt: TGTGCCAGCAGTGATACCTTCCAAGAGACCCAGTACTTC; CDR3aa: CASSDTFQETQYF
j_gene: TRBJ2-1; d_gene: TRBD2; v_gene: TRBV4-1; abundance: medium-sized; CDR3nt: TGCGCCAGCAGCCAACCGGGTCTAGCGGGGGAGAGGAATGAGCAGTTCTTC; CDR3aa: CASSQPGLAGERNEQFF
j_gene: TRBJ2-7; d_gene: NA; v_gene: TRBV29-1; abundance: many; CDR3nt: TGCAGCGTTCAGCGGCAGAGCTCCTACGAGCAGTACTTC; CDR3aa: CSVQRQSSYEQYF
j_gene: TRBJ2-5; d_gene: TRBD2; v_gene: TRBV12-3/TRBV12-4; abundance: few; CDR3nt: TGTGCCAGCAGTTTCGGCCTAGCGGGATACCAAGAGACCCAGTACTTC; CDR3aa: CASSFGLAGYQETQYF
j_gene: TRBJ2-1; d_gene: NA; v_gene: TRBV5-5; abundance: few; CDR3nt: TGTGCCAGCAGCTGGGGTTTGATGAACAATGAGCAGTTCTTC; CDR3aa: CASSWGLMNNEQFF
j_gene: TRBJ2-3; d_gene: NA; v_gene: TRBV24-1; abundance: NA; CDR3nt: TGTGCCACCAGTGTGACCCCCTCAGATACGCAGTATTTT; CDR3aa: CATSVTPSDTQYF
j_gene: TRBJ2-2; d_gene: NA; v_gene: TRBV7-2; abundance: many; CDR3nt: TGTGCCAGCAGCTTAGGGCCAGGGTCGAACACCGGGGAGCTGTTTTTT; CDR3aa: CASSLGPGSNTGELFF
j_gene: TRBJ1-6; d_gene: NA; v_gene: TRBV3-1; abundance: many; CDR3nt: TGTGCCAGCACCCAAAGAGAGGGGTCACCCCTCCACTTT; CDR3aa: CASTQREGSPLHF
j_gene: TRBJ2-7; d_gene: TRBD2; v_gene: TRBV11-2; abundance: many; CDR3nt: TGTGCCAGCAGCTTAGATTTGTGGGTAACATCTGGTAGCGGGAGTAACGAGCAGTACTTC; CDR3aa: CASSLDLWVTSGSGSNEQYF
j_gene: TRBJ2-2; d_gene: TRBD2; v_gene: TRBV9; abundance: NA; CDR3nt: TGTGCCAGCAGCGTAGGGCTAGCGGGAGATATGAACACCGGGGAGCTGTTTTTT; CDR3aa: CASSVGLAGDMNTGELFF
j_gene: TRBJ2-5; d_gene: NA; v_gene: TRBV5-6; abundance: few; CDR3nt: TGTGCCAGCAGCCTGTCAGCGGAAGAGACCCAGTACTTC; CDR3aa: CASSLSAEETQYF
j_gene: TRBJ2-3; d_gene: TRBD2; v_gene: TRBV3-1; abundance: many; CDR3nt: TGTGCCAGCAGCGGACTAGCGGGTAGCACAGATACGCAGTATTTT; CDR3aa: CASSGLAGSTDTQYF
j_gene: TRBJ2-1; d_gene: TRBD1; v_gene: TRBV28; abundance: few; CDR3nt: TGTGCCAGCAGTCCCCAGGGGGCTAGTTTCGATGAGCAGTTCTTC; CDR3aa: CASSPQGASFDEQFF
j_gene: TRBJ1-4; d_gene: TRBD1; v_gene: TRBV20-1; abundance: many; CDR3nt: TGCAGTGCTAGAGGCCTCCGGGACAGACGGAATGAAAAACTGTTTTTT; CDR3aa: CSARGLRDRRNEKLFF
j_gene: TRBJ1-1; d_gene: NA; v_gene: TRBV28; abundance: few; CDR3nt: TGTGCCAGCAGTTTCTCTCTTGAGAACACTGAAGCTTTCTTT; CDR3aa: CASSFSLENTEAFF
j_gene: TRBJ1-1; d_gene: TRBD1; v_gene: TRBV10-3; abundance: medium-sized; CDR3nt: TGTGCCATCAGTGAGTCGAAGGGGGACAGCTACACTGAAGCTTTCTTT; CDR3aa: CAISESKGDSYTEAFF
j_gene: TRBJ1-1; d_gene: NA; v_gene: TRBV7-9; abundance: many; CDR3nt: TGTGCCAGCAGCTTAGGGGCTCTGAACACTGAAGCTTTCTTT; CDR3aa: CASSLGALNTEAFF
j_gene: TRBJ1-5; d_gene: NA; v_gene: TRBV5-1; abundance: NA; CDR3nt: TGCGCCAGCAGCTCGGAGCTGGGTGGGCAGCCCCAGCATTTT; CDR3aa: CASSSELGGQPQHF
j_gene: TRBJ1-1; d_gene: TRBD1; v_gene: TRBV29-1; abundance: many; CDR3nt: TGCAGCGCCAAGACAGGGGAGGGGAACACTGAAGCTTTCTTT; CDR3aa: CSAKTGEGNTEAFF